This T cell receptor (beta chain) was retrieved from a study of T cell responses to AZD1222 COVID-19 vaccine. CDR1 MDHEN and CDR2 SYDVKM come from the germline V gene. The CDR3 spans 13 residues. Trimming cost V 9 bases and J 1 base, with 12 bases left between them. Assay used: immunoSEQ multiplex PCR; TCRdb lists only in-frame clones, some missing. This table holds about 17,000 clones, over 60% found once. Study-wide results and caveats: Samples come after the peak T cell response, not at day 14.

As concerns this clone: The antigen is unknown.

This sequence originates from an adult who received the AZD1222 COVID-19 vaccine. The V gene is TRBV28, the J gene TRBJ1-1, with D unresolved. The sequencing used peripheral blood, collected 28 days after the second AZD1222 dose. CDR3 sequence: CASTPRENTEAFF. DNA for the CDR3: TGTGCCAGTACCCCCCGGGAGAACACTGAAGCTTTCTTT.